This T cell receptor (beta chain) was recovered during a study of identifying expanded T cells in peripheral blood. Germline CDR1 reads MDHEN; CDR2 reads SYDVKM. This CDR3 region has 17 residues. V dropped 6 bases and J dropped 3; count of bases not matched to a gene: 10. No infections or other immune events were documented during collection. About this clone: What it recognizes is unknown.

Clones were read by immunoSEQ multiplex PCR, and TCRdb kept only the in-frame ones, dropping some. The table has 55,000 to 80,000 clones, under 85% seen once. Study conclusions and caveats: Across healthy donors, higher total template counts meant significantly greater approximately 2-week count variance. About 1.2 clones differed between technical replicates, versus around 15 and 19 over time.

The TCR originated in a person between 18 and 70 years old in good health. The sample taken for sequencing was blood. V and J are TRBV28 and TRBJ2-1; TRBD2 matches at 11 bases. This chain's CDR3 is CASSYRRTSGFYNEQFF. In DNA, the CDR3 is TGTGCCAGCAGCTACCGAAGGACTAGCGGGTTCTACAATGAGCAGTTCTTC.